This TCR beta chain was profiled in a study of human T cells and chemical hapten exposure. Turning to the study itself: Patches that contained 0.01% DPC were applied to the upper back and read at 6 days. Across samples, TCR yields varied, mostly owing to small differences in pooled library volumes.

Germline V CDR1 and CDR2: SNHLY, FYNNEI. CDR3 length equals 12 residues. The ends were cut back, 4 bases at V and 8 bases at J, with 10 bases in the middle. As for time point: pre-sensitization, week 0. The treatment is: therapeutic diphenylcyclopropenone sensitization with weekly scalp DPC. At every patch-test visit, blood was drawn before the patch test was applied. Whole blood, unfractionated, served as the material for total RNA extraction. There are a few counts of this clonotype. In TCRdb, the RACE reads were re-called with MiXCR into one record per CDR3 protein. The sample has about 260,000 distinct CDR3 sequences, about 9% seen once.

This rearrangement joins TRBV2 to TRBJ2-3; D gene unclear. The receptor was derived from a woman between 35 and 50 years old with alopecia areata. Some clones in this sample may be carry-over from other donors' samples. The specimen comprised whole blood, sampled in connection with sensitization to the hapten diphenylcyclopropenone (DPC). For the CDR3, the DNA is TGTGCCAGCAGTGCGGCAGAGGTTACGCAGTATTTT. Protein: CASSAAEVTQYF. The whole variable domain, filled in from reference TRBV2 and TRBJ2-3, reads EPEVTQTPSHQVTQMGQEVILRCVPISNHLYFYWYRQILGQKVEFLVSFYNNEISEKSEIFDDQFSVERPDGSNFTLKIRSTKLEDSAMYFCASSAAEVTQYFGPGTRLTVL.